A single sample gave rise to the 7 T cell receptor beta chains below, sequenced in a study of T cell responses to AZD1222 COVID-19 vaccine. Assay used: immunoSEQ multiplex PCR; TCRdb lists only in-frame clones, some missing. Here the sample spans about 140,000 clones, 70% to 90% being singletons. Sequencing used peripheral blood, obtained 28 days after the second dose of the MenACWY control vaccine. The source is an adult who received the MenACWY meningococcal vaccine as a control.

The rearrangement links TRBV3-1 (or the pseudogene TRBV3-2) to TRBJ1-4; D might be TRBD1 (5 bases). Trimming took 4 bases from V and 5 from J, leaving 17 bases between them. This CDR3 has 16 amino acids. Germline values: CDR1 LGHDT, CDR2 YNNKEL (reference sequence). In nucleotides, the CDR3 is TGTGCCAGCAGCCCTTACTCTACAGGTCTAAATGAAAAACTGTTTTTT. Amino acids: CASSPYSTGLNEKLFF.

The rearrangement uses TRBV2 and TRBJ2-3; D gene uncertain. Trimming took 8 bases from V and 0 from J, leaving 12 bases between them. The length of the CDR3 is 14 residues. Germline V CDR1 and CDR2: SNHLY, FYNNEI. CDR3 sequence: CASSPATSTDTQYF. The CDR3 DNA reads as TGTGCCAGCTCGCCGGCAACTAGCACAGATACGCAGTATTTT.

The rearrangement uses TRBV5-4 and TRBJ2-7; TRBD1 matches 7 bases. The CDR3 covers 14 residues. The trim removed 3 bases at V and 0 bases at J, leaving 3 bases unmatched. Germline V CDR1 and CDR2: SGHNT, YYREEE (reference sequence). CDR3 sequence: CASSYGTDSYEQYF. The CDR3 DNA sequence: TGTGCCAGCAGCTACGGGACAGACTCCTACGAGCAGTACTTC.

The rearrangement links TRBV11-2 to TRBJ2-7, with D tentatively TRBD1 (6 bases). Germline values: CDR1 SGHAT, CDR2 FQNNGV. The CDR3 spans 15 residues. The germline V and J ends were trimmed by 1 base and 5 bases, with 15 bases remaining between them. The CDR3 here is CASSLVPRGVNEQYV. The CDR3, as DNA: TGTGCCAGCAGCTTAGTGCCCAGGGGTGTCAACGAGCAGTACGTC.

The chain has TRBV6-5 and TRBJ1-2, with 7 bases fitting TRBD1. The CDR3 extends over 15 amino acids. Germline V lookup: CDR1 MNHEY, CDR2 SVGAGI. J lost 4 bases, V lost 6 bases, and 11 bases had no gene match. CDR3 amino acids: CASRGDSLTFYGYTF. The CDR3, as DNA: TGTGCCAGCAGGGGGGACAGTCTAACATTCTATGGCTACACCTTC.

V usage is TRBV2 and J usage is TRBJ2-3; 9 bases line up with TRBD2. The germline V gene encodes CDR1 SNHLY and CDR2 FYNNEI. V was clipped by 5 bases and J by 3 bases; unmatched bases: 6. The length of the CDR3 is 15 residues. The CDR3 reads CASSPRSGGTDTQYF. DNA of the CDR3: TGTGCCAGCAGTCCCCGGAGCGGGGGGACAGATACGCAGTATTTT.

The J gene is TRBJ1-3, the V gene TRBV11-3; no clear D gene. Germline assignment: CDR1 SGHNT and CDR2 YENEEA. Trimming left V 5 bases short and J 0 bases short, with 17 bases between. This CDR3 is built from 17 residues. Written as DNA, the CDR3 is TGTGCCAGCAGCCTTAAGGGAGGCGCCTTCTCTGGAAACACCATATATTTT. Translated: CASSLKGGAFSGNTIYF.